Below, 28 T cell receptor beta chains from the same sample are listed, as sequenced in a study of T cells in Graves' hyperthyroidism and ophthalmopathy (dated by TCRdb to 2018 to 2020). The method was multiplex PCR. Instrument used: Illumina HiSeq 2000. TCR beta CDR3 regions were amplified from RNA transcripts. The TCR CDR3 was subjected to a first round of RT-PCR using the HTBI primer set and the Qiagen OneStep RT-PCR kit. TCRdb took the public reads, trimmed them with fastp at Q25, ran MiXCR for clone calling and kept in-frame beta chains. Rows matching on CDR3 protein sequence are summarized as one entry with the most common DNA and genes. Here the sample has about 520,000 distinct CDR3 sequences; roughly 25% occur a single time. Around 10% of the sample lies in the top ten. Input material: blood. Receptor source: a woman aged 25 to 39 with Graves' ophthalmopathy.

A few counts support this clonotype. The chain links TRBV3-1 to TRBJ1-2; the D gene is possibly TRBD1 (5 bases). This CDR3 has 14 amino acids. Germline lookup yields CDR1 LGHDT and CDR2 YNNKEL (reference sequence). Between the trimmed V and J ends, which lost 2 bases and 7 bases, there was a span of 14 bases. The CDR3 region has the DNA TGTGCCAGCAGCCAACTACAGGCCACGGGTGGCTACACCTTC. It is translated as CASSQLQATGGYTF.

About this clonotype itself: This may come from a read error, since a much larger clone is one base off. The CDR3 does not close with the conserved phenylalanine or tryptophan, likely indicating a read error. The V call is TRBV20-1, the J call TRBJ1-1, with TRBD1 as a possible D gene (5 bases). Germline CDR1 DFQATT, CDR2 SNEGSKA (reference sequence). V gave up 0 bases and J gave up 6 bases, with 14 bases separating them. The CDR3 loop spans 14 amino acids. The CDR3 nucleotides are TGCAGTGCTAGAGACCGAACAGGATCCCCTGAAGCTTTCTCT. Protein sequence: CSARDRTGSPEAFS.

This clonotype appeared many times. This chain links TRBV11-2 with TRBJ2-7; D tentatively fits TRBD1 or TRBD2 (5 bases each). CDR3 length equals 15 residues. Trimming removed 2 bases from V and 1 base from J, with 12 bases in between. Germline V lookup: CDR1 SGHAT, CDR2 FQNNGV. CDR3: CASSLYGGISYEQYF. CDR3 DNA: TGTGCCAGCAGCTTATATGGGGGAATATCCTACGAGCAGTACTTC.

CDR3 region: CSASNQGSEQYF. For the CDR3, the DNA is TGCAGTGCTAGTAATCAGGGGTCCGAGCAGTACTTC. The chain uses TRBV20-1 and TRBJ2-7, with D perhaps matching TRBD1 (6 bases). V gave up 3 bases and J gave up 6 bases, with 12 bases separating them. The germline V gene has CDR1 DFQATT and CDR2 SNEGSKA (reference sequence). The CDR3 is made up of 12 amino acids.

This clonotype was detected many times. The rearrangement uses TRBV4-3 and TRBJ1-5; no clear D. This CDR3 region has 13 residues. The V end lost 0 bases, the J end lost 5 bases, and 5 bases lay between the germline ends. CDR1 and CDR2 (germline): LGHNA, YSLEER. CDR3: CASSQDRYQPQHF. In DNA form, the CDR3 reads TGCGCCAGCAGCCAAGACAGGTATCAGCCCCAGCATTTT.

This clonotype was picked up many times. The CDR3 region has the DNA TGCAGCGTTGGTTCACGGTCCAGGTCCTACGAGCAGTACTTC. Amino acid sequence: CSVGSRSRSYEQYF. V usage is TRBV29-1 and J usage is TRBJ2-7; D gene uncertain. CDR1 and CDR2 (germline): SQVTM, ANQGSEA. V was clipped by 4 bases and J by 1 base, with 14 bases between them. This CDR3 contains 14 residues.

This clonotype has at least ten counts. The rearrangement links TRBV7-2 to TRBJ1-1; 8 bases are shared with TRBD1. The length of the CDR3 is 14 residues. Looked up from germline, CDR1 is SGHTA and CDR2 is FQGNSA. V was pared by 2 bases and J by 9 bases, with 8 bases of the junction left unmatched. CDR3 bases: TGTGCCAGCAGCTTAAATGTAGGGACAGGCCAAGCTTTCTTT. The encoded protein is CASSLNVGTGQAFF.

The sample holds many counts of this clonotype. The chain carries TRBV19 and TRBJ1-1; D is possibly TRBD1 (5 bases). Germline values: CDR1 LNHDA, CDR2 SQIVND (reference sequence). Trimming cost V 5 bases and J 3 bases, with 13 bases left between them. CDR3 size: 14 residues. CDR3 loop: CASSPSDRYTEAFF. The CDR3 nucleotides read TGTGCCAGTAGTCCGAGCGACAGATACACTGAAGCTTTCTTT.

This clonotype was seen at least ten times. This chain links TRBV29-1 with TRBJ2-5, with 9 bases that match TRBD2. The CDR3 totals 12 residues. The germline CDR1 and CDR2 sequences are SQVTM and ANQGSEA. Trimming at V came to 7 bases and at J to 1 base, leaving 1 base not matched to a gene. The CDR3 DNA is TGCAGCGCGACTAGCGGCCAAGAGACCCAGTACTTC. This sequence encodes CSATSGQETQYF.

This clonotype was seen many times. The genes are TRBV20-1 and TRBJ1-2; D is perhaps TRBD1 (5 bases). Germline CDR1 is DFQATT and CDR2 is SNEGSKA (reference sequence). V lost 7 bases and J lost 7, with 19 bases in between. This CDR3 spans 13 amino acids. The CDR3 sequence is CSDSPQGSRGYTF. The CDR3 nucleotides read TGCAGTGACAGTCCCCAGGGTTCCCGTGGCTACACCTTC.

The genes are TRBV6-2 or TRBV6-3 and TRBJ2-2; 10 nucleotides match TRBD2. Germline V CDR1 and CDR2: MNHEY, SVGEGT. V lost 7 bases to trimming and J lost 3 bases; unmatched junction nucleotides: 14. CDR3 length equals 18 residues. The CDR3 sequence is CASTPWQRGGPYTGELFF. In DNA form, the CDR3 reads TGTGCCAGCACCCCGTGGCAGCGGGGGGGGCCGTACACCGGGGAGCTGTTTTTT.

This clonotype was picked up many times. The chain links TRBV29-1 to TRBJ1-2; TRBD1 aligns across 7 bases. CDR1 and CDR2 (germline): SQVTM, ANQGSEA. V gave up 5 bases and J gave up 2 bases; unmatched junction bases: 5. The CDR3 loop spans 13 amino acids. The CDR3 DNA follows: TGCAGCGTTCAAACGGGACAGAACTATGGCTACACCTTC. This encodes CSVQTGQNYGYTF.

The V call is TRBV29-1, the J call TRBJ2-5; a weak D match, TRBD1 (5 bases). This CDR3 has 13 amino acids. V was trimmed by 7 bases and J by 1 base, leaving 13 bases between them. Germline CDR1 and CDR2: SQVTM and ANQGSEA. The CDR3 loop reads CSAFPQGQETQYF. CDR3 coding DNA: TGCAGCGCCTTCCCGCAGGGCCAAGAGACCCAGTACTTC.

This clonotype was picked up a small number of times. This rearrangement joins TRBV6-1 to TRBJ1-1, with D possibly being TRBD1 (6 bases). The CDR3 spans 13 residues. Per the germline V gene, CDR1 is MNHNS and CDR2 is SASEGT. Deletions cut 6 bases from V and 3 bases from J, with 11 bases between. Here the CDR3 reads CASREGQDTEAFF. CDR3 DNA: TGTGCCAGCAGGGAGGGACAAGACACTGAAGCTTTCTTT.

This clonotype was counted many times. Compared with germline, one end of the junction differs, possibly owing to a read error. The chain combines TRBV12-3 or TRBV12-4 with TRBJ2-7; the match to TRBD2 covers 12 bases. CDR3 length equals 14 residues. CDR3: CASSLAGGRGEQYF. CDR3 nucleotide sequence: TGTGCCAGCAGTCTAGCGGGGGGGCGAGGGGAGCAGTACTTC.

DNA for the CDR3: TGCGCCAGCAGTGAGTCGGGGTTAGGACAAGAGACCCAGTACTTC. It translates to CASSESGLGQETQYF. This rearrangement joins TRBV10-1 to TRBJ2-5, with D unclear. The V and J ends lost 0 bases and 2 bases respectively, with 10 bases between them. Germline V gives CDR1 WNHNN, CDR2 SYGVQD (reference sequence). This CDR3 is built from 15 residues.

With respect to this clonotype: One end of the junction varies from germline; a read error may be responsible. The chain employs TRBV19 and TRBJ1-1; D is uncertain. Germline CDR1 and CDR2: LNHDA and SQIVND (reference sequence). CDR3 length: 13 residues. CDR3 amino acids: CVSSIAASTEAFF. As DNA, the CDR3 is TGTGTCAGTAGTATAGCGGCAAGCACTGAAGCTTTCTTT.

This clonotype was detected only a few times. One end of the junction does not line up with germline, which may come from a read error. The rearrangement links TRBV11-2 to TRBJ2-7; 10 bases agree with TRBD1. This CDR3 contains 17 residues. Germline V gene data show CDR1 as SGHAT and CDR2 as FQNNGV. The chain's CDR3 is CAGSLEGWGTGAYEQYF. The CDR3 nucleotides are TGTGCCGGCAGCTTAGAGGGTTGGGGGACAGGGGCCTACGAGCAGTACTTC. Together with reference TRBV11-2 and TRBJ2-7, the CDR3 gives the full variable domain: EAGVAQSPRYKIIEKRQSVAFWCNPISGHATLYWYQQILGQGPKLLIQFQNNGVVDDSQLPKDRFSAERLKGVDSTLKIQPAKLEDSAVYLCAGSLEGWGTGAYEQYFGPGTRLTVT.

This clonotype was detected ten times or more. CDR3 in DNA: TGTGCCAGCAGTGCGGGACAGGGGCGCGAGCAGTACTTC. This codes for CASSAGQGREQYF. The rearrangement joins TRBV6-4 to TRBJ2-7, with 10 bases aligning to TRBD1. This CDR3 contains 13 residues. In germline, CDR1 is MRHNA, CDR2 SNTAGT. Trimming removed 4 bases from V and 6 bases from J; junction bases left unmatched: 3.

This chain connects TRBV6-5 to TRBJ2-5; D possibly corresponds to TRBD2 (6 bases). Trimming removed 0 bases at V and 4 bases at J, with 9 bases between. CDR1 and CDR2 from the germline V gene are MNHEY and SVGAGI. This CDR3 has 14 residues. The CDR3 protein is CASSYSHGGETQYF. The CDR3 nucleotides are TGTGCCAGCAGTTACTCTCACGGGGGAGAGACCCAGTACTTC.

The table lists this clonotype with many counts. In nucleotides, the CDR3 is TGTGCCAGCAGTTTCGACAGGGTACTTTATAGCAATCAGCCCCAGCATTTT. Translated, it gives CASSFDRVLYSNQPQHF. V gene TRBV6-5 combines with J gene TRBJ1-5; 7 nucleotides agree with TRBD1. Trimming cost V 4 bases and J 0 bases; bases outside gene matches: 9. The CDR3 runs to 17 residues. CDR1 and CDR2 (germline): MNHEY, SVGAGI.

This clonotype showed up many times. The CDR3 region has the DNA TGTGCCAGCAGTGAAGCTCGCCCTGGCTACACCTTC. This translates into CASSEARPGYTF. This chain connects TRBV6-1 to TRBJ1-2; D remains ambiguous. Germline V CDR1 and CDR2: MNHNS, SASEGT. V was pared by 0 bases and J by 7 bases, with 6 bases between. This CDR3 has 12 residues.

This clonotype showed up just a few times. The chain is built from TRBV12-3 or TRBV12-4 and TRBJ1-1; D is undetermined. The V and J ends lost 8 bases and 1 base respectively, with 11 bases between them. The CDR3 spans 13 residues. CDR3 bases: TGTGCCAGCGGAGGTCGCGAGAACACTGAAGCTTTCTTT. Translating it yields CASGGRENTEAFF.

Many counts were recorded for this clonotype. This chain joins TRBV12-3 or TRBV12-4 and TRBJ1-1; 8 bases are a match to TRBD1. Trimming removed 5 bases from V and 6 bases from J; junction bases left unmatched: 8. This CDR3 has 14 amino acids. CDR3 sequence (DNA): TGTGCCAGCAGTGGGCGGACAGGGTCCGCTGAAGCTTTCTTT. Protein: CASSGRTGSAEAFF.

This clonotype was counted ten times or more. The chain employs TRBV6-5 and TRBJ2-7, with a weak D call TRBD1 (6 bases). Germline CDR1 and CDR2: MNHEY and SVGAGI. Trimming removed 2 bases at V and 0 bases at J, with 14 bases between. The CDR3 spans 16 residues. The CDR3 protein is CASSYPGLTGSYEQYF. CDR3 in DNA: TGTGCCAGCAGTTACCCAGGTCTGACAGGCTCCTACGAGCAGTACTTC.

This clonotype was detected only a few times. V and J are TRBV11-2 and TRBJ2-2; the match to TRBD2 covers 8 bases. The ends lost 7 bases at V and 4 bases at J; junction bases unmatched: 14. The CDR3 runs to 17 residues. Per germline, CDR1 SGHAT and CDR2 FQNNGV. The CDR3 sequence is CASNFLFGGATTGELFF. Written as DNA, the CDR3 is TGTGCCAGCAACTTTTTGTTCGGGGGGGCGACCACCGGGGAGCTGTTTTTT.

This clonotype was detected only a few times. This chain connects TRBV2 to TRBJ1-2; no firm D call. V was trimmed by 4 bases and J by 2 bases, leaving 8 bases between them. Per the germline V gene, CDR1 is SNHLY and CDR2 is FYNNEI. The CDR3 covers 13 residues. The CDR3: CASSVNANYGYTF. CDR3 nucleotides: TGTGCCAGCAGTGTGAATGCCAACTATGGCTACACCTTC. Using reference TRBV2 and TRBJ1-2 for the parts outside the CDR3, the full variable domain is EPEVTQTPSHQVTQMGQEVILRCVPISNHLYFYWYRQILGQKVEFLVSFYNNEISEKSEIFDDQFSVERPDGSNFTLKIRSTKLEDSAMYFCASSVNANYGYTFGSGTRLTVV.

This clonotype came up many times. The chain links TRBV5-1 to TRBJ2-2; D gene uncertain. The V end lost 0 bases, the J end lost 0 bases, and 12 bases lay between the germline ends. CDR1 is SGHRS and CDR2 is YFSETQ in the germline V gene. This CDR3 has 17 amino acids. The DNA for the CDR3 is TGCGCCAGCAGCTTGGTATTTGCAGCACCGAACACCGGGGAGCTGTTTTTT. Its translation: CASSLVFAAPNTGELFF.